This passage covers 5 T cell receptor beta chains from one sample sequenced in a study of beta chain features in type 1 diabetes. Expressed TCRB transcripts were sequenced because the entire RNA isolate underwent reverse transcription. Data came from immunoSEQ multiplex PCR; TCRdb stores just in-frame clones and leaves some out. Here the sample spans approximately 330,000 clones, approximately 10% being singletons. The sequencing sample was made of naive CD4+ T cells from blood. The receptors derive from a woman between 25 and 40 years old in good health.

The chain employs TRBV6-6 and TRBJ2-1, with TRBD1 identical over 8 bases. The germline V gene encodes CDR1 MNHNY and CDR2 SVGAGI (reference sequence). J gave up 9 bases and V 6 bases, and 4 bases lay outside the gene matches. The CDR3 has 12 amino acids. CDR3 DNA sequence: TGTGCCAGCAGCACCGACAGGGGTGAGCAGTTCTTC. It codes for CASSTDRGEQFF.

This sequence joins TRBV7-2 and TRBJ2-3; 8 nucleotides match TRBD1. In germline, CDR1 is SGHTA, CDR2 FQGNSA. The CDR3 spans 15 residues. After removal of 4 bases from V and 4 bases from J, the junction contained 7 bases not matched to a gene. CDR3 region: CASSSRTGRPDTQYF. Here the CDR3 DNA reads TGTGCCAGCAGCTCTAGGACAGGGAGGCCAGATACGCAGTATTTT.

The chain combines TRBV19 with TRBJ1-5; 8 positions agree with TRBD1. Trimming removed 8 bases from V and 4 bases from J; junction bases left unmatched: 10. The CDR3 spans 15 residues. Germline-derived CDR1 and CDR2 are LNHDA and SQIVND (reference sequence). The CDR3: CASDSFRGQNQPQHF. CDR3 nucleotide sequence: TGTGCCAGTGATTCTTTCAGGGGGCAGAATCAGCCCCAGCATTTT. Complete variable domain (other parts from reference TRBV19 and TRBJ1-5): DGGITQSPKYLFRKEGQNVTLSCEQNLNHDAMYWYRQDPGQGLRLIYYSQIVNDFQKGDIAEGYSVSREKKESFPLTVTSAQKNPTAFYLCASDSFRGQNQPQHFGDGTRLSIL.

This clone was counted a few times. The V gene is TRBV29-1, the J gene TRBJ1-4; 7 bases are shared with TRBD1. CDR1 is SQVTM, CDR2 ANQGSEA, per germline. CDR3 length: 15 residues. J lost 2 bases, V lost 7 bases, and 10 bases had no gene match. CDR3 residues: CSGTRGSGTNEKLFF. The CDR3 DNA follows: TGCAGCGGTACCAGGGGGAGCGGCACTAATGAAAAACTGTTTTTT.

V usage is TRBV5-1 and J usage is TRBJ2-1; 8 nucleotides match TRBD2. Germline V lookup: CDR1 SGHRS, CDR2 YFSETQ. The CDR3 has 16 residues. V lost 4 bases to trimming and J lost 0 bases; unmatched junction nucleotides: 6. The CDR3 is CASSLTSGVSYNEQFF. CDR3 DNA: TGCGCCAGCAGCCTCACTAGCGGAGTCTCCTACAATGAGCAGTTCTTC. Looking up the rest from reference TRBV5-1 and TRBJ2-1 gives the full variable domain: KAGVTQTPRYLIKTRGQQVTLSCSPISGHRSVSWYQQTPGQGLQFLFEYFSETQRNKGNFPGRFSGRQFSNSRSEMNVSTLELGDSALYLCASSLTSGVSYNEQFFGPGTRLTVL.